The 30 T cell receptor beta chains given below trace back to one sample, sequenced in a study of CD8+ T cells in alopecia areata. Following RNA extraction, reverse transcription yielded cDNA that acted as the sequencing template. Using immunoSEQ multiplex PCR, the repertoire was profiled, and TCRdb retains in-frame clones only, with some absent. Of 150,000 to 200,000 clones listed, 60% are singletons. The treatment was: oral pan-JAK inhibitor, 5-10 mg twice daily. The sequenced sample was CD4+ T cells sorted from blood, obtained at week 24, from a patient treated with tofacitinib. These receptors were collected from a human donor with alopecia areata.

The V and J genes are TRBV15 and TRBJ1-5; weak D call: TRBD1 (5 bases). V lost 0 bases, J lost 7 bases, and 10 bases lay in between. The germline V gene encodes CDR1 LNHNV and CDR2 YYDKDF (reference sequence). The CDR3 spans 14 residues. The chain's CDR3 is CATSRDGGMQPQHF. CDR3 sequence (DNA): TGTGCCACCAGCAGAGATGGGGGAATGCAGCCCCAGCATTTT. The full variable domain, in which reference TRBV15 and TRBJ1-5 provide the parts outside the CDR3, is DAMVIQNPRYQVTQFGKPVTLSCSQTLNHNVMYWYQQKSSQAPKLLFHYYDKDFNNEADTPDNFQSRRPNTSFCFLDIRSPGLGDTAMYLCATSRDGGMQPQHFGDGTRLSIL.

The count of this clone is one. The V and J genes are TRBV15 and TRBJ1-6; D may be TRBD1 (5 bases). Germline V gene data show CDR1 as LNHNV and CDR2 as YYDKDF (reference sequence). The CDR3 loop spans 16 amino acids. Trimming stripped 6 bases from V and 9 bases from J, with 21 bases between. The CDR3 region is CATRDLRGAHGSPLHF. The CDR3 DNA follows: TGTGCCACCAGAGATCTCCGCGGGGCTCACGGTTCACCCCTCCACTTT.

The rearrangement uses TRBV1 and TRBJ2-7; TRBD2, the table's D call, was not compared with the DNA. TRBV1 is recorded as a pseudogene. CDR3 length equals 17 residues. The CDR3 protein is CTSSQDPPTGETYEQYF. The CDR3 DNA reads TGCACCAGCAGCCAAGATCCCCCGACTGGGGAGACCTACGAGCAGTACTTC.

The chain has TRBV15 and TRBJ1-1; D is unresolved. CDR1 and CDR2 (germline): LNHNV, YYDKDF (reference sequence). V was clipped by 8 bases and J by 1 base, with 11 bases between them. CDR3 length equals 13 residues. CDR3 in DNA: TGTGCCACCGGACCTTCCACGAACACTGAAGCTTTCTTT. Its translation: CATGPSTNTEAFF. Combining the CDR3 with reference TRBV15 and TRBJ1-1 gives the whole variable domain DAMVIQNPRYQVTQFGKPVTLSCSQTLNHNVMYWYQQKSSQAPKLLFHYYDKDFNNEADTPDNFQSRRPNTSFCFLDIRSPGLGDTAMYLCATGPSTNTEAFFGQGTRLTVV.

CDR3 sequence reads: CASSYKGYTF. Here the CDR3 DNA reads TGTGCCAGCAGTTACAAAGGCTACACCTTC. The chain has TRBV6-6 and TRBJ1-2; no clear D gene. This CDR3 is 10 amino acids long. CDR1 and CDR2 (germline): MNHNY, SVGAGI (reference sequence). Deletions cut 2 bases from V and 8 bases from J, with 3 bases between.

The chain couples TRBV10-2 to TRBJ2-3; the match to TRBD1 covers 10 bases. The CDR3 is 15 residues long. CDR1 is WSHSY, CDR2 SAAADI, per germline. V lost 6 bases, J lost 6 bases, and 9 bases stayed unmatched. The DNA of the CDR3 is TGCGCCAGCAGAATATTAGACAGGGGGCAGGATACGCAGTATTTT. Translated: CASRILDRGQDTQYF.

The gene calls are TRBV5-6 and TRBJ1-2, with a tentative D call TRBD1 (6 bases). From germline, CDR1 is SGHDT and CDR2 YYEEEE. This CDR3 region has 14 residues. V lost 6 bases and J lost 4, with 16 bases in between. The CDR3 DNA reads as TGTGCCAGCACCCTCGGGACATTTGGCTATGGCTACACCTTC. This codes for CASTLGTFGYGYTF.

The V and J genes are TRBV15 and TRBJ1-4; D not resolved. This CDR3 is built from 14 residues. V lost 2 bases and J lost 8, with 12 bases in between. CDR1 and CDR2 (germline): LNHNV, YYDKDF (reference sequence). The CDR3 DNA is TGTGCCACCAGCAGAAGGACGGGAGGCGAAAAACTGTTTTTT. It translates to CATSRRTGGEKLFF.

The V and J genes are TRBV7-2 and TRBJ2-1; TRBD1 agrees at 8 bases. V was pared by 1 base and J by 6 bases, with 5 bases of the junction left unmatched. Germline CDR1 reads SGHTA; CDR2 reads FQGNSA. This CDR3 has 15 residues. The CDR3 coding sequence is TGTGCCAGCAGCTTAGGGGGGGACAGGACCAATGAGCAGTTCTTC. As protein: CASSLGGDRTNEQFF. Looking up the rest from reference TRBV7-2 and TRBJ2-1 gives the full variable domain: GAGVSQSPSNKVTEKGKDVELRCDPISGHTALYWYRQSLGQGLEFLIYFQGNSAPDKSGLPSDRFSAERTGGSVSTLTIQRTQQEDSAVYLCASSLGGDRTNEQFFGPGTRLTVL.

This chain uses TRBV5-8 with TRBJ2-7, with a possible D match to TRBD1 (6 bases). Trimming stripped 3 bases from V and 2 bases from J, with 12 bases between. Germline loops: CDR1 SGHTS, CDR2 YDEGEE. There are 14 residues in the CDR3. For the CDR3, the DNA is TGTGCCAGCAGCTGGGACAACCAGCCCTACGAGCAGTACTTC. Amino acid sequence: CASSWDNQPYEQYF.

On this clone: It may be a read error: a sequence one base away is much more abundant. The same CDR3 also results from other DNA sequences found in this sample. The rearrangement uses TRBV30 and TRBJ1-5; D uncertain. Per the germline V gene, CDR1 is GTSNPN and CDR2 is SVGIG (reference sequence). V lost 1 base and J lost 3, with 7 bases in between. The CDR3 extends over 13 amino acids. The CDR3 nucleotides read TGTGCCTGGAGTGGAGGAGACAATCAGCCCCAGCATTTT. It specifies CAWSGGDNQPQHF.

The genes are TRBV25-1 and TRBJ1-1, with 10 positions matching TRBD1. V lost 2 bases to trimming and J lost 5 bases; unmatched junction nucleotides: 8. This CDR3 has 16 amino acids. Germline V gives CDR1 MGHDK, CDR2 SYGVNS. CDR3 nucleotide sequence: TGTGCCAGCAGTGAAGGGACGGGACAGGGGTGGACTGAAGCTTTCTTT. It specifies CASSEGTGQGWTEAFF. The full variable domain, rest sourced from reference TRBV25-1 and TRBJ1-1, is EADIYQTPRYLVIGTGKKITLECSQTMGHDKMYWYQQDPGMELHLIHYSYGVNSTEKGDLSSESTVSRIRTEHFPLTLESARPSHTSQYLCASSEGTGQGWTEAFFGQGTRLTVV.

This clone was observed a handful of times. The chain combines TRBV10-3 with TRBJ2-7; D remains ambiguous. Germline V gene sequence: CDR1 ENHRY, CDR2 SYGVKD. V gave up 10 bases and J gave up 4 bases, with 17 bases separating them. The length of the CDR3 is 13 residues. Here the CDR3 reads CATSGDPEYEQYF. CDR3 coding DNA: TGTGCCACATCCGGTGACCCCGAATACGAGCAGTACTTC.

CDR3 region: CASSHRGLDEQYF. Here the CDR3 DNA reads TGTGCCAGCAGTCACAGGGGGCTGGACGAGCAGTACTTC. This sequence joins TRBV25-1 and TRBJ2-7; 9 bases line up with TRBD1. The CDR3 is 13 amino acids. Unmatched junction bases numbered 4, after V lost 5 bases and J lost 5 bases. Germline CDR1 reads MGHDK; CDR2 reads SYGVNS.

The genes are TRBV29-1 and TRBJ2-5; 9 nucleotides align to TRBD2. The CDR3 spans 14 residues. CDR1 and CDR2 (germline): SQVTM, ANQGSEA. V was pared by 6 bases and J by 0 bases, with 5 bases of the junction left unmatched. This CDR3 reads CSVRAGGYQETQYF. Here the CDR3 DNA reads TGCAGCGTCCGGGCGGGGGGGTACCAAGAGACCCAGTACTTC.

J is TRBJ2-7 and V is TRBV7-2, with a tentative D call TRBD2 (5 bases). V was pared by 5 bases and J by 5 bases, with 13 bases between. This CDR3 contains 13 residues. Germline V gene sequence: CDR1 SGHTA, CDR2 FQGNSA. The CDR3 here is CASSEWTRDEQYF. As DNA, the CDR3 is TGTGCCAGCAGCGAGTGGACTCGAGACGAGCAGTACTTC.

This clone has a single count. The rearrangement uses TRBV5-4 and TRBJ1-4; possible D gene TRBD1, 5 bases. V was cut by 0 bases and J by 8 bases, with 14 bases left in between. Germline CDR1 SGHNT, CDR2 YYREEE (reference sequence). The CDR3 spans 15 residues. CDR3 nucleotide sequence: TGTGCCAGCAGCTTGGGAATCGGGACGCGGGAAAAACTGTTTTTT. This codes for CASSLGIGTREKLFF.

The chain combines TRBV30 with TRBJ1-2, with no clear D. The ends were cut back, 1 base at V and 2 bases at J, with 14 bases in the middle. CDR3 length: 15 amino acids. CDR1 and CDR2 (germline): GTSNPN, SVGIG (reference sequence). This chain's CDR3 is CAWSDRPRTNYGYTF. The CDR3 DNA sequence: TGTGCCTGGAGTGATCGGCCCCGGACGAACTATGGCTACACCTTC.

The J gene is TRBJ2-7, the V gene TRBV5-1; 10 bases align to TRBD2. Germline CDR1 is SGHRS and CDR2 is YFSETQ. V lost 1 base and J lost 5; bases outside the gene matches: 3. The CDR3 covers 14 residues. The CDR3 bases are TGCGCCAGCAGCTTGCCTAGCGGGGGTCACGAGCAGTACTTC. Its protein is CASSLPSGGHEQYF.

This clone has more than one count but fewer than ten. V usage is TRBV6-1 and J usage is TRBJ2-1; 12 nucleotides match TRBD2. CDR3 length equals 15 residues. V dropped 3 bases and J dropped 10; count of bases not matched to a gene: 7. Germline lookup yields CDR1 MNHNS and CDR2 SASEGT. In DNA form, the CDR3 reads TGTGCCAGCAGTGATAGACTAGCGGGGGCCCGAGAGCAGTTCTTC. Translation: CASSDRLAGAREQFF.

The V and J genes are TRBV29-1 and TRBJ2-5; weak D call: TRBD2 (5 bases). V gave up 4 bases and J gave up 2 bases, with 11 bases separating them. CDR3 length: 13 amino acids. The germline V gene encodes CDR1 SQVTM and CDR2 ANQGSEA. The CDR3 loop is CSVGGRAQETQYF. The DNA for the CDR3 is TGCAGCGTTGGTGGGCGGGCACAAGAGACCCAGTACTTC.

In its sample, this clone was seen a few times. The V call is TRBV29-1, the J call TRBJ2-3; D unclear. Germline CDR1 SQVTM, CDR2 ANQGSEA. The CDR3 runs to 15 residues. The V gene lost 1 base and the J gene lost 5 bases, with 16 bases spanning the gap. The chain's CDR3 is CSVEGLLLLRDTQYF. CDR3 nucleotide sequence: TGCAGCGTTGAAGGTTTGCTCCTCCTCCGAGATACGCAGTATTTT.

The gene calls are TRBV25-1 and TRBJ1-6; D possibly corresponds to TRBD1 (6 bases). The CDR3 covers 14 residues. Germline V lookup: CDR1 MGHDK, CDR2 SYGVNS. V lost 6 bases and J lost 9, with 15 bases in between. CDR3 loop: CASSVVGTSSPLHF. The CDR3 bases are TGTGCCAGCAGCGTGGTAGGGACAAGTTCACCCCTCCACTTT. Drawing the rest from reference TRBV25-1 and TRBJ1-6, the complete variable domain is EADIYQTPRYLVIGTGKKITLECSQTMGHDKMYWYQQDPGMELHLIHYSYGVNSTEKGDLSSESTVSRIRTEHFPLTLESARPSHTSQYLCASSVVGTSSPLHFGNGTRLTVT.

The chain links TRBV7-2 to TRBJ1-2; 7 positions agree with TRBD1. Germline CDR1 and CDR2: SGHTA and FQGNSA. With 5 bases clipped from V and 5 bases from J, the junction kept 5 bases outside the gene matches. This CDR3 is built from 13 residues. The CDR3 sequence: CASSQGGNYGYTF. In nucleotides, the CDR3 is TGTGCCAGCAGCCAGGGGGGAAATTATGGCTACACCTTC.

This clone has only a few counts. The chain joins TRBV25-1 to TRBJ1-1, with TRBD1 matching over 7 bases. The CDR3 totals 15 residues. The germline gives CDR1 MGHDK, CDR2 SYGVNS. The CDR3 DNA reads as TGTGCTGCTACAGGGGCGACCCCCAGAGGTACTGAAGCTTTCTTT. It is translated as CAATGATPRGTEAFF.

The genes are TRBV10-3 and TRBJ2-4, with D perhaps TRBD1 (6 bases). This CDR3 has 17 residues. V shed 2 bases and J shed 0 bases, with 14 bases lying between them. The germline gives CDR1 ENHRY, CDR2 SYGVKD. Here the CDR3 reads CAISEGRTVLAKNIQYF. CDR3 DNA: TGTGCCATCAGTGAGGGACGGACAGTGCTAGCCAAAAACATTCAGTACTTC.

V is TRBV30 and J is TRBJ1-1; no clear D. This CDR3 comprises 13 residues. Germline lookup yields CDR1 GTSNPN and CDR2 SVGIG (reference sequence). Trimming cost V 1 base and J 3 bases, with 9 bases left between them. This chain's CDR3 is CAWSGRLHTEAFF. Here the CDR3 DNA reads TGTGCCTGGAGTGGCCGCCTCCACACTGAAGCTTTCTTT.

J is TRBJ2-1 and V is TRBV4-3; possible D gene TRBD2, 6 bases. Germline V gene data show CDR1 as LGHNA and CDR2 as YSLEER. The germline V and J ends were trimmed by 4 bases and 16 bases, with 20 bases remaining between them. This CDR3 spans 13 amino acids. CDR3 residues: CASSLSTAGLYFF. In DNA form, the CDR3 reads TGCGCCAGCAGCCTCAGTACTGCGGGGTTATACTTCTTC.

This rearrangement joins TRBV27 to TRBJ1-5, with D hard to call. The CDR3 is made up of 11 amino acids. Germline V CDR1 and CDR2: MNHEY, SMNVEV (reference sequence). V dropped 8 bases and J dropped 2 bases, with 4 bases sitting between them. The CDR3 nucleotides are TGTGCCAGCGGTCGCAATCAGCCCCAGCATTTT. Amino acid sequence: CASGRNQPQHF.

V usage is TRBV19 and J usage is TRBJ1-2, with TRBD1 matching over 7 bases. Germline V gives CDR1 LNHDA, CDR2 SQIVND (reference sequence). J was trimmed by 3 bases and V by 6 bases; bases with no gene match: 10. This CDR3 contains 15 residues. The CDR3 here is CASRNEGASDYGYTF. In DNA, the CDR3 is TGTGCCAGTAGAAACGAGGGGGCATCGGACTATGGCTACACCTTC. Based on the CDR3 plus reference TRBV19 and TRBJ1-2, the full variable domain is DGGITQSPKYLFRKEGQNVTLSCEQNLNHDAMYWYRQDPGQGLRLIYYSQIVNDFQKGDIAEGYSVSREKKESFPLTVTSAQKNPTAFYLCASRNEGASDYGYTFGSGTRLTVV.